This T cell receptor (beta chain) was documented in a study of blood T cell repertoires in COVID-19. About the study: The origin of the acute and convalescent COVID-19 samples was the United States, Italy and Spain. Sample material is recorded as cDNA or gDNA derived from T cells, B-cell-depleted T cells, or PBMCs.

Methods used by the authors: Reference gene primer amplification yielded estimated nucleated cell counts. The table came from immunoSEQ multiplex PCR; TCRdb's copy has only in-frame clones and leaves some out. D and trimming come from the DNA, and the V and J calls and clone size come from that table. This table holds hundreds of thousands of clones, 75% to 90% found once. This CDR3 comprises 14 residues. Germline V CDR1 and CDR2: LNHDA, SQIVND (reference sequence). Trimming removed 4 bases at V and 8 bases at J, with 12 bases between. One Seattle source followed patients from active infection through their disease course.

The rearrangement links TRBV19 to TRBJ2-6, with D perhaps TRBD1 (6 bases). The sample taken for sequencing was peripheral blood. The source of this sequence is a woman between 70 and 85 years old with COVID-19, enrolled during active disease. CDR3 sequence reads: CASSTSGTTNVLTF. The CDR3 nucleotides are TGTGCCAGTAGTACCTCCGGGACAACCAACGTCCTGACTTTC.